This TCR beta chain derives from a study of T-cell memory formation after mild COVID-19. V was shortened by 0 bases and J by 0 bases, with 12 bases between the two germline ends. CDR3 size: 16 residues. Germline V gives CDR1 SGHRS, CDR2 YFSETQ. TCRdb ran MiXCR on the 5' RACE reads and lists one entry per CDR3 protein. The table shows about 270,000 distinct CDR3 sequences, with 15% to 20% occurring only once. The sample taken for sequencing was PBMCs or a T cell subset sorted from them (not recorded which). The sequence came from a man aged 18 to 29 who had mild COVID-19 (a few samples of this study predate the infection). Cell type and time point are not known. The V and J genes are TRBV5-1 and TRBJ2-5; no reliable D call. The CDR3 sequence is CASSLGDGSYQETQYF. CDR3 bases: TGCGCCAGCAGCTTGGGTGACGGCTCGTACCAAGAGACCCAGTACTTC.